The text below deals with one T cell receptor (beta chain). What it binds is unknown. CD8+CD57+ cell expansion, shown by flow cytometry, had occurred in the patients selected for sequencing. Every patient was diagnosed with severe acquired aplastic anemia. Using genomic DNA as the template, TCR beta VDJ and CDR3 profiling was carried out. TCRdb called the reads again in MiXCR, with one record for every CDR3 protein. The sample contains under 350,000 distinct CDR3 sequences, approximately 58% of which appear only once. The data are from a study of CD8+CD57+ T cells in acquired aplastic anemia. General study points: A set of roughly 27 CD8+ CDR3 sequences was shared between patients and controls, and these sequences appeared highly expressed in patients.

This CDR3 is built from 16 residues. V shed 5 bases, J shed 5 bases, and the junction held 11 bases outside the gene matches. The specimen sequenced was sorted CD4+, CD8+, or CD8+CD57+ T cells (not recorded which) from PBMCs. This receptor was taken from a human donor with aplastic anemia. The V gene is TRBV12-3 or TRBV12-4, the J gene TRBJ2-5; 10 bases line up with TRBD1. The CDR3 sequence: CASSPTGTGEVETQYF. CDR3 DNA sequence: TGTGCCAGCAGTCCGACCGGGACAGGGGAGGTGGAGACCCAGTACTTC.